A single sample gave rise to the 18 T cell receptor beta chains below, sequenced in a study of cytomegalovirus exposure and HLA in healthy donors. It was with 60 Vbeta and 13 Jbeta primers that the PCR ran. Sequencing used immunoSEQ multiplex PCR; TCRdb keeps in-frame clones, though not all of them. The sample consists of around 230,000 clones, about 79% of them appearing once. The specimen was PBMCs. Receptors originate from a male donor in good health and CMV-seronegative.

This clone was seen once. This chain uses TRBV5-1 with TRBJ1-2, with D tentatively TRBD1 (6 bases). The CDR3 length is 13 residues. CDR1 is SGHRS, CDR2 YFSETQ, per germline. Deletions cut 7 bases from V and 3 bases from J, with 13 bases between. CDR3 residues: CASQKGGDYGYTF. The CDR3 DNA sequence: TGCGCCAGCCAAAAGGGGGGGGACTATGGCTACACCTTC.

This chain joins TRBV9 and TRBJ1-4; 7 nucleotides agree with TRBD1. The trim removed 3 bases at V and 4 bases at J, leaving 6 bases unmatched. CDR1 and CDR2 from the germline V gene are SGDLS and YYNGEE. This CDR3 comprises 15 residues. In DNA, the CDR3 is TGTGCCAGCAGCGCCGACAGGGATAATAATGAAAAACTGTTTTTT. The encoded protein is CASSADRDNNEKLFF.

The count of this clone is one. The chain employs TRBV7-2 and TRBJ2-7; D is ambiguous. This CDR3 spans 12 amino acids. Germline V gene lookup returns CDR1 SGHTA and CDR2 FQGNSA. V shed 5 bases and J shed 2 bases, with 7 bases lying between them. CDR3: CASSPIPYEQYF. CDR3 coding DNA: TGTGCCAGCAGCCCCATCCCCTACGAGCAGTACTTC.

Regarding this clone: Different DNA sequences within this sample yield the same CDR3. The chain is built from TRBV28 and TRBJ2-3; TRBD2 aligns across 8 bases. In germline, CDR1 is MDHEN, CDR2 SYDVKM. Germline trimming cut 6 bases from V and 0 bases from J; bases unmatched to any gene: 5. This CDR3 spans 15 amino acids. The chain's CDR3 is CASRTSGVSTDTQYF. In nucleotides, the CDR3 is TGTGCCAGCAGAACTAGCGGAGTTAGCACAGATACGCAGTATTTT.

The chain's CDR3 is CASRKEETQYF. The CDR3 DNA follows: TGCGCCAGCAGAAAAGAGGAGACCCAGTACTTC. V gene TRBV5-1 combines with J gene TRBJ2-5; D remains unclear. Germline assignment: CDR1 SGHRS and CDR2 YFSETQ. Trimming pared 5 bases from V and 5 bases from J, leaving 7 bases between. The CDR3 is made up of 11 amino acids.

The V gene is TRBV27, the J gene TRBJ1-1, with D perhaps TRBD1 (5 bases). The CDR3 consists of 14 residues. CDR1 and CDR2 (germline): MNHEY, SMNVEV (reference sequence). Deletions cut 2 bases from V and 1 base from J, with 8 bases between. The CDR3 region is CASSLGRANTEAFF. CDR3 coding DNA: TGTGCCAGCAGTTTAGGCAGGGCGAACACTGAAGCTTTCTTT.

This clone turned up a few times. The V call is TRBV7-2, the J call TRBJ1-3, with 7 bases matching TRBD1. The CDR3 runs to 17 residues. V lost 2 bases, J lost 4 bases, and 11 bases stayed unmatched. Per the germline V gene, CDR1 is SGHTA and CDR2 is FQGNSA. CDR3: CASSLRPVTGPGNTIYF. As DNA, the CDR3 is TGTGCCAGCAGCTTACGCCCCGTGACAGGGCCAGGAAACACCATATATTTT.

The chain uses TRBV19 and TRBJ2-5, with 10 bases fitting TRBD2. CDR3 size: 15 residues. In germline, CDR1 is LNHDA, CDR2 SQIVND (reference sequence). Unmatched junction bases numbered 8, after V lost 7 bases and J lost 3 bases. The CDR3 DNA reads TGTGCCAGTACTGGCAGGCTAGCGGGGGAAGAGACCCAGTACTTC. This codes for CASTGRLAGEETQYF.

This chain uses TRBV7-2 with TRBJ1-2, with TRBD1 matching 8 bases. Trimming took 3 bases from V and 2 from J; bases not matched to a gene: 5. The CDR3 loop spans 15 amino acids. CDR1 SGHTA and CDR2 FQGNSA come from the germline V gene. CDR3 sequence: CASSLGSGGNYGYTF. In DNA, the CDR3 is TGTGCCAGCAGCTTGGGGTCAGGGGGCAACTATGGCTACACCTTC. Based on the CDR3 plus reference TRBV7-2 and TRBJ1-2, the full variable domain is GAGVSQSPSNKVTEKGKDVELRCDPISGHTALYWYRQSLGQGLEFLIYFQGNSAPDKSGLPSDRFSAERTGGSVSTLTIQRTQQEDSAVYLCASSLGSGGNYGYTFGSGTRLTVV.

V and J are TRBV29-1 and TRBJ2-7, with D tentatively TRBD1 (5 bases). This CDR3 has 12 amino acids. Trimming pared 6 bases from V and 3 bases from J, leaving 12 bases between. The germline V gene has CDR1 SQVTM and CDR2 ANQGSEA. The DNA for the CDR3 is TGCAGCGTAGCGACAGTGTTCTACGAGCAGTACTTC. Its translation: CSVATVFYEQYF.

The V call is TRBV2, the J call TRBJ2-7, with D possibly TRBD1 on 6 matching bases. CDR1 and CDR2 from the germline V gene are SNHLY and FYNNEI. V lost 6 bases and J lost 3, with 12 bases in between. The CDR3 spans 13 residues. The CDR3 protein is CASRGQRYYEQYF. CDR3 coding DNA: TGTGCCAGCAGAGGACAGCGATACTACGAGCAGTACTTC.

The V and J genes are TRBV28 and TRBJ1-6; D gene ambiguous. V was pared by 4 bases and J by 8 bases, with 9 bases between. The CDR3 covers 13 residues. Germline CDR1 is MDHEN and CDR2 is SYDVKM. CDR3 sequence: CASSSPFDSPLHF. CDR3 DNA sequence: TGTGCCAGCAGTTCTCCTTTTGATTCACCCCTCCACTTT. The full variable domain, in which reference TRBV28 and TRBJ1-6 provide the parts outside the CDR3, is DVKVTQSSRYLVKRTGEKVFLECVQDMDHENMFWYRQDPGLGLRLIYFSYDVKMKEKGDIPEGYSVSREKKERFSLILESASTNQTSMYLCASSSPFDSPLHFGNGTRLTVT.

The chain has TRBV27 and TRBJ2-3; TRBD1 aligns across 7 bases. Unmatched junction bases numbered 4, after V lost 3 bases and J lost 4 bases. Germline-derived CDR1 and CDR2 are MNHEY and SMNVEV (reference sequence). The CDR3 sequence is 14 residues long. CDR3 bases: TGTGCCAGCAGTTTCGGGACAGATGCAGATACGCAGTATTTT. It encodes CASSFGTDADTQYF.

V and J are TRBV18 and TRBJ2-1; 14 bases align to TRBD2. V shed 5 bases, J shed 9 bases, and the junction held 9 bases outside the gene matches. The CDR3 extends over 16 amino acids. CDR1 and CDR2 from the germline V gene are KGHSH and LQKENI. CDR3 sequence reads: CASSLTGTSGSGEQFF. Here the CDR3 DNA reads TGTGCCAGCTCATTAACCGGGACTAGCGGGAGTGGTGAGCAGTTCTTC.

The chain has TRBV27 and TRBJ2-4; D uncertain. Looked up from germline, CDR1 is MNHEY and CDR2 is SMNVEV (reference sequence). The CDR3 sequence is 13 residues long. V shed 5 bases and J shed 0 bases, with 5 bases lying between them. The CDR3 protein is CASSILAKNIQYF. CDR3 coding DNA: TGTGCCAGCAGTATACTAGCCAAAAACATTCAGTACTTC.

The chain recombines TRBV4-1 with TRBJ1-2, with 7 bases aligning to TRBD1. Germline V lookup: CDR1 MGHRA, CDR2 YSYEKL. Trimming took 1 base from V and 4 from J; bases not matched to a gene: 3. CDR3 length equals 14 residues. This chain's CDR3 is CASSQGTGAYGYTF. In DNA form, the CDR3 reads TGCGCCAGCAGCCAAGGTACAGGGGCCTATGGCTACACCTTC.

The chain employs TRBV6-1 and TRBJ2-7; 12 bases match TRBD1. The V gene end was trimmed by 7 bases and the J gene end by 4 bases; junction bases not matched to a gene: 8. CDR1 is MNHNS, CDR2 SASEGT, per germline. CDR3 length: 15 amino acids. The CDR3 spells CASIDPGQGAYEQYF. The DNA for the CDR3 is TGTGCCAGCATCGATCCGGGACAGGGGGCTTACGAGCAGTACTTC.

CDR3 sequence (DNA): TGTGCCAGCAGCAAAGATTACGTGCCCGGACAGGGGGCGAGAGGCTACACCTTC. Translating gives CASSKDYVPGQGARGYTF. The chain combines TRBV21-1 with TRBJ1-2; no check of the table's D call, TRBD1, against the DNA was made. TRBV21-1 is deemed a pseudogene. The CDR3 has 18 residues.